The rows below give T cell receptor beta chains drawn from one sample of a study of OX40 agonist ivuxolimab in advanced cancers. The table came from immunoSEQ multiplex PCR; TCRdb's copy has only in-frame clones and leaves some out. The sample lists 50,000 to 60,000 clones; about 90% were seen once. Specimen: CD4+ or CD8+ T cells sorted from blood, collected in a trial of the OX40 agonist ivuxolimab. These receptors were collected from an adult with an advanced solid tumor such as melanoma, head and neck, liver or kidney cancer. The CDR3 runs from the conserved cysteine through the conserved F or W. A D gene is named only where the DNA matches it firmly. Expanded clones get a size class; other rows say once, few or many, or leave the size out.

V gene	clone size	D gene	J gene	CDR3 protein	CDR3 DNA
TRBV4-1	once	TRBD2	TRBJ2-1	CASSPPPLAAVGNEQFF	TGCGCCAGCAGCCCTCCACCCCTAGCGGCGGTCGGCAATGAGCAGTTCTTC
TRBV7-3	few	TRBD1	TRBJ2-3	CASSLTGSTDTQYF	TGTGCCAGCAGCCTGACAGGGTCGACAGATACGCAGTATTTT
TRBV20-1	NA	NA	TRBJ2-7	CSAGWSEQYF	TGCAGTGCCGGTTGGAGCGAGCAGTACTTC
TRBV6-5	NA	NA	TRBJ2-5	CASSYGETQYF	TGTGCCAGCAGTTACGGGGAGACCCAGTACTTC
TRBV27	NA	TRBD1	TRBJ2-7	CASSMGTGEQYF	TGTGCCAGCAGTATGGGGACAGGGGAGCAGTACTTC
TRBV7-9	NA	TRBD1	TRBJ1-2	CASSTRDSANYGYTF	TGTGCCAGCAGCACCCGGGACAGCGCTAACTATGGCTACACCTTC
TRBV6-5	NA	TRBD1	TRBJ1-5	CASSTGQGLNQPQHF	TGTGCCAGCAGTACAGGACAGGGGCTCAATCAGCCCCAGCATTTT
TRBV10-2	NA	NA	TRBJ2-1	CASRDGANYNEQFF	TGCGCCAGCAGGGACGGAGCGAATTACAATGAGCAGTTCTTC
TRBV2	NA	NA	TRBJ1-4	CASSELWDPNEKLFF	TGTGCCAGCAGTGAACTCTGGGACCCTAATGAAAAACTGTTTTTT
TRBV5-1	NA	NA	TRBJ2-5	CASSGAVRGEETQYF	TGCGCCAGCAGTGGCGCGGTAAGGGGGGAAGAGACCCAGTACTTC
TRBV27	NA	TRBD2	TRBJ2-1	CASSSLPTSGRLGQFF	TGTGCCAGCAGTTCCCTCCCGACTAGCGGGAGGCTCGGGCAGTTCTTC
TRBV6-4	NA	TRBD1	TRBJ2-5	CASSGLKRQGARKTQYF	TGTGCCAGCAGTGGCTTAAAAAGACAGGGGGCGCGGAAGACCCAGTACTTC
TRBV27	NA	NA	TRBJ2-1	CASSLSQPSSYNEQFF	TGTGCCAGCAGTTTATCGCAGCCTAGCTCCTACAATGAGCAGTTCTTC
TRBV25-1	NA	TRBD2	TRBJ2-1	CASITGTSGRVFKYEQFF	TGTGCCAGCATTACCGGGACTAGCGGCAGAGTTTTCAAATACGAGCAGTTCTTC
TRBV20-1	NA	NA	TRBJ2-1	CSARGHEQFF	TGCAGTGCTAGAGGCCATGAGCAGTTCTTC
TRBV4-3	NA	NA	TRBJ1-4	CASSHAARTTGEKLFF	TGCGCCAGCAGCCATGCAGCCCGAACAACGGGTGAAAAACTGTTTTTT
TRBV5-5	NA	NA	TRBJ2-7	CASSSGEVHYEQYF	TGTGCCAGCAGCTCCGGGGAGGTCCACTACGAGCAGTACTTC
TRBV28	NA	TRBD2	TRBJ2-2	CASRLAGGALHTGELFF	TGTGCCAGCAGACTCGCGGGGGGAGCGCTCCACACCGGGGAGCTGTTTTTT
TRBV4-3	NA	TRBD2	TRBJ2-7	CASSQDVRGGNYEQYF	TGCGCCAGCAGCCAAGATGTTCGCGGGGGAAACTACGAGCAGTACTTC